This T cell receptor (beta chain) emerged from a study of CD8+CD57+ T cells in acquired aplastic anemia. Across the whole study: DNA recovered from sorted CD4+ and CD8+ cells had a mean of 3.2 ug.

General study results and limits: Patient and control CD8+ Simpson's diversity was not significantly different.

The germline V gene encodes CDR1 SGHTA and CDR2 FQGNSA. There are 15 residues in the CDR3. V shed 3 bases and J shed 5 bases, with 13 bases lying between them. In regard to this clonotype: Its antigen is undetermined. This may be a read error, as it is one base from a much larger clone.

The study profiled TCR beta VDJ and CDR3 using genomic DNA as template. From the reads, TCRdb called clonotypes with MiXCR, one entry per CDR3 protein. This table has approximately 380,000 distinct CDR3 sequences, about 70% appearing once. The receptor's source is a human donor in good health, serving as a control. The specimen was sorted CD4+, CD8+, or CD8+CD57+ T cells (not recorded which) from PBMCs. The V gene is TRBV7-2, the J gene TRBJ2-2; D remains ambiguous. The CDR3 is CASSLSSVGTGELFF. Written as DNA, the CDR3 is TGTGCCAGCAGCTTGTCGAGCGTGGGAACCGGGGAGCTGTTTTTT.